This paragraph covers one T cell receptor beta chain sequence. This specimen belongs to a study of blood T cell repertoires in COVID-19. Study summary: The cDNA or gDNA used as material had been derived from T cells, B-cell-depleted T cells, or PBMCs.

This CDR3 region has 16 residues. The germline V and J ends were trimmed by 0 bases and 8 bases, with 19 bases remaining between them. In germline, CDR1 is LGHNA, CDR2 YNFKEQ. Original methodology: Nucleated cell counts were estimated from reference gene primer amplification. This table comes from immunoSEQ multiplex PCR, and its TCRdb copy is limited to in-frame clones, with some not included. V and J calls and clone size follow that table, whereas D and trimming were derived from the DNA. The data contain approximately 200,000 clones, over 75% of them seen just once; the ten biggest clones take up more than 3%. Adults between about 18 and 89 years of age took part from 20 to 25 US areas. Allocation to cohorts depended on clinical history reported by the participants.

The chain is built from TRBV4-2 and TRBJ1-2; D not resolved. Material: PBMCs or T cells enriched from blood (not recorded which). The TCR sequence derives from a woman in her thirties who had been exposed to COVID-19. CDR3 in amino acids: CASSQELGAVLQGYTF. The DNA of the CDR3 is TGTGCCAGCAGCCAAGAATTAGGAGCCGTACTCCAGGGCTACACCTTC.